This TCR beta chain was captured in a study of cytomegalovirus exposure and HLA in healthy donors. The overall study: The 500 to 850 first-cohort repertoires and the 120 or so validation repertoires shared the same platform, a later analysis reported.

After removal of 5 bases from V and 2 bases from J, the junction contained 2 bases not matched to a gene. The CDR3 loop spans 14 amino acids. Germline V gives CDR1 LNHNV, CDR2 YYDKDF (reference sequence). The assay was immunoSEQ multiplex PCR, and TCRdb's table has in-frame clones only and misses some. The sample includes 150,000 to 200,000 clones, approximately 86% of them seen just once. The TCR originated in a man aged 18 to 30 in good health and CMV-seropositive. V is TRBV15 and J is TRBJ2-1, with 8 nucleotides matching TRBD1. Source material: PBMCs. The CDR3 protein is CATSPDRAYNEQFF. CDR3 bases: TGTGCCACCAGCCCGGACAGGGCCTACAATGAGCAGTTCTTC.